This T cell receptor beta chain was identified in a study of blood T cell repertoires in COVID-19. Study in general: The study drew acute and convalescent COVID-19 samples from the United States, Italy and Spain. PBMCs, B-cell-depleted T cells, or T cells provided the cDNA or gDNA that made up the material.

Methods used by the authors: The authors estimated nucleated cell counts from reference gene primer amplification. Measured with immunoSEQ multiplex PCR; TCRdb has only the in-frame clones, and not every one. V and J calls and clone size are copied from that table; D and trimming were computed from the DNA. Of more than 95,000 clones in the sample, roughly 80% were seen once. This CDR3 has 16 residues. The germline gives CDR1 LGHNT, CDR2 FRNRAP. Unmatched junction bases numbered 3, after V lost 0 bases and J lost 3 bases. The chain uses TRBV12-5 and TRBJ2-3, with TRBD2 identical over 10 bases. The TCR sequence derives from a man aged 55 to 69 with acute or convalescent COVID-19. The source material was peripheral blood. CDR3 sequence: CASGLVLAGVTDTQYF. For the CDR3, the DNA is TGTGCTAGTGGTTTGGTCCTAGCGGGGGTGACAGATACGCAGTATTTT.